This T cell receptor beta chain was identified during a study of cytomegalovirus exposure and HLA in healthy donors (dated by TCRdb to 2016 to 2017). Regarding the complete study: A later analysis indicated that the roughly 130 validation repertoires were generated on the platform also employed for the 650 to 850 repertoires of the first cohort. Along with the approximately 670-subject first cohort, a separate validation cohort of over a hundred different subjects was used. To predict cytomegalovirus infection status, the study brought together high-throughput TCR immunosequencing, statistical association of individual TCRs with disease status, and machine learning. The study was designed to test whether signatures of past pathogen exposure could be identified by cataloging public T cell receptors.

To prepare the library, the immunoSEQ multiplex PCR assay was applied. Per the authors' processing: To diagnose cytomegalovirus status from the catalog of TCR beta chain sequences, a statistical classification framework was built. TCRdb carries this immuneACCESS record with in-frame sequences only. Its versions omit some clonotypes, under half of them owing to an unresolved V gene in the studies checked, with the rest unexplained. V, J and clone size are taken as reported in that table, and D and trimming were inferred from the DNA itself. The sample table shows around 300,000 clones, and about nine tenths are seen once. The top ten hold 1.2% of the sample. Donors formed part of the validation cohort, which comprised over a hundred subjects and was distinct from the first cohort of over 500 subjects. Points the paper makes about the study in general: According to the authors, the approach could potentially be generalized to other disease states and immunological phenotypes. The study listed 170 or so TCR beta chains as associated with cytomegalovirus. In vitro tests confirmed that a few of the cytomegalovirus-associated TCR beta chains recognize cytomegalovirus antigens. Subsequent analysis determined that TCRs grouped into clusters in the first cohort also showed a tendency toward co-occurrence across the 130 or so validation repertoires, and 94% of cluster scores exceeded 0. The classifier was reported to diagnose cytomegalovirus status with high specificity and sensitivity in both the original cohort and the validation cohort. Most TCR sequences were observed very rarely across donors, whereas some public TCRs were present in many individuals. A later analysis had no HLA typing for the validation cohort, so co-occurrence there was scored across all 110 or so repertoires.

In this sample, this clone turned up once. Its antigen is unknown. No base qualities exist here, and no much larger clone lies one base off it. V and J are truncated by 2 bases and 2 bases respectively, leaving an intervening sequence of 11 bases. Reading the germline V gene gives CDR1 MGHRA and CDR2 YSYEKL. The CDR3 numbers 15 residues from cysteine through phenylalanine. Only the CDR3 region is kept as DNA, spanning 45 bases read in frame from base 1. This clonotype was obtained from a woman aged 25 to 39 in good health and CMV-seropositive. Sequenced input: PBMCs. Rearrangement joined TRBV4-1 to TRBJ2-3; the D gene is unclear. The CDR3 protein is CASSQFDGPTDTQYF. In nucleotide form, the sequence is TGCGCCAGCAGCCAATTTGACGGGCCCACAGATACGCAGTATTTT.